Listed below are T cell receptor beta chains from one sample, sequenced in a study of cytomegalovirus exposure and HLA in healthy donors. TCRdb's table, derived via immunoSEQ multiplex PCR, lists solely in-frame clones and lacks some. The sample carries 200,000 or so clones, more than 75% recorded once. The sample was PBMCs. These receptor sequences come from a woman between 45 and 65 years old in good health and CMV-seropositive. Each CDR3 is given with its conserved first and last residue. Each record gives: D gene, clone size, J gene, V gene, CDR3 protein, CDR3 DNA. The D gene is left open where the match is weak. Expanded clones get a size class; other rows say once, few or many, or leave the size out.

NA	few	TRBJ1-4	TRBV5-1	CASSLSRGGGLFF	TGCGCCAGCAGCTTGTCTAGGGGAGGGGGACTATTTTTT
NA	NA	TRBJ2-2	TRBV14	CASSQDGGSHTGELFF	TGTGCCAGCAGCCAAGACGGCGGGTCGCACACCGGGGAGCTGTTTTTT
TRBD1	NA	TRBJ1-2	TRBV18	CASSPRDRGGYTF	TGTGCCAGCTCACCCCGGGACAGAGGGGGCTACACCTTC
NA	NA	TRBJ2-1	TRBV28	CASPSPHNEQFF	TGTGCCAGCCCTTCCCCCCACAATGAGCAGTTCTTC
NA	NA	TRBJ1-1	TRBV28	CASSYSSRGVYTEAFF	TGTGCCAGCAGTTACAGCTCCAGGGGAGTGTACACTGAAGCTTTCTTT
TRBD2	NA	TRBJ2-1	TRBV4-3	CASSKAGGPGNEQFF	TGCGCCAGCAGCAAAGCGGGGGGGCCGGGGAATGAGCAGTTCTTC
NA	few	TRBJ1-5	TRBV7-2	CASSYYSNQPQHF	TGTGCCAGCAGTTATTATAGCAATCAGCCCCAGCATTTT
TRBD1	NA	TRBJ1-5	TRBV7-9	CSSSLTGDQPQHF	TGTTCCAGCAGCCTAACAGGGGATCAGCCCCAGCATTTT
NA	NA	TRBJ2-4	TRBV7-8	CASSLAHQSSQYF	TGTGCCAGCAGCTTAGCGCACCAGTCCAGTCAGTACTTC
NA	NA	TRBJ2-1	TRBV6-5	CASSYSAGEGQNEQFF	TGTGCCAGCAGTTACTCCGCCGGAGAGGGCCAAAATGAGCAGTTCTTC
TRBD1	NA	TRBJ2-7	TRBV10-1	CASSFSGTGVYEQYF	TGCGCCAGCAGTTTTTCCGGGACAGGAGTATACGAGCAGTACTTC
NA	NA	TRBJ1-1	TRBV18	CASSPPGGEGTEAFF	TGTGCCAGCTCACCACCGGGGGGGGAGGGAACTGAAGCTTTCTTT